The 8 T cell receptor beta chains listed next were all sequenced from one sample in a study of response to subunit inactivated influenza vaccine. TCRdb reprocessed the RT-PCR reads with MiXCR, giving one entry per CDR3 protein. This sample carries about 700,000 distinct CDR3 sequences, more than 11% of them seen once, and the ten largest clones take 6.5% to 8.5%. The sample in question was PBMCs from blood, obtained approximately 15 days before vaccination. The source of these receptors is a man aged 50 to 59 who received an inactivated influenza vaccine.

The rearrangement uses TRBV7-9 and TRBJ2-4; 8 bases align to TRBD2. Germline lookup yields CDR1 SEHNR and CDR2 FQNEAQ (reference sequence). The ends lost 10 bases at V and 0 bases at J; junction bases unmatched: 5. There are 14 residues in the CDR3. CDR3 DNA sequence: TGTGCCATCTCCGGGGGGGAAGCCAAAAACATTCAGTACTTC. As protein: CAISGGEAKNIQYF.

This clonotype was picked up a small number of times. The gene calls are TRBV20-1 and TRBJ2-1, with 7 positions matching TRBD1. The CDR3 runs 13 residues. CDR1 DFQATT and CDR2 SNEGSKA come from the germline V gene (reference sequence). With 3 bases clipped from V and 9 bases from J, the junction kept 8 bases outside the gene matches. The CDR3 region has the DNA TGCAGTGCTAGGTGGGGGACAGTGGGTGAGCAGTTCTTC. Its translation is CSARWGTVGEQFF.

This clonotype was seen only a few times. The chain links TRBV4-3 to TRBJ1-4; TRBD1 is a possible D gene (5 bases). The CDR3 is 17 amino acids. CDR1 is LGHNA and CDR2 is YSLEER in the germline V gene. V gave up 3 bases and J gave up 5 bases, with 19 bases separating them. CDR3 nucleotide sequence: TGCGCCAGCAGCCACACTACCCCGGGGGGGAGCAATGAAAAACTGTTTTTT. It encodes CASSHTTPGGSNEKLFF.

This clonotype has a handful of counts. The chain employs TRBV20-1 and TRBJ1-1, with TRBD1 identical over 8 bases. The trim removed 7 bases at V and 7 bases at J, leaving 8 bases unmatched. Germline V CDR1 and CDR2: DFQATT, SNEGSKA (reference sequence). This CDR3 has 12 amino acids. CDR3 nucleotides: TGCAGTGGGGGGCAGGGGGCGGGTGAAGCTTTCTTT. Residues: CSGGQGAGEAFF.

The chain carries TRBV7-9 and TRBJ2-1; 12 positions agree with TRBD2. CDR1 and CDR2 (germline): SEHNR, FQNEAQ (reference sequence). V lost 5 bases, J lost 9 bases, and 8 bases stayed unmatched. The CDR3 length is 15 residues. The CDR3 bases are TGTGCCAGCAGCCAGACTAGCGGGAGTTTCGGTGAGCAGTTCTTC. It yields the protein CASSQTSGSFGEQFF.

This clonotype was detected many times. V is TRBV20-1 and J is TRBJ1-1, with D perhaps matching TRBD1 (5 bases). The germline V gene has CDR1 DFQATT and CDR2 SNEGSKA (reference sequence). V lost 2 bases, J lost 2 bases, and 15 bases lay in between. This CDR3 comprises 15 residues. CDR3 sequence: CSARKAGLYNTEAFF. The CDR3 region has the DNA TGCAGTGCTAGAAAGGCGGGGCTTTATAACACTGAAGCTTTCTTT.

This clonotype was recorded many times. The rearrangement links TRBV6-6 to TRBJ2-5; D unresolved. The germline CDR1 and CDR2 sequences are MNHNY and SVGAGI (reference sequence). Trimming pared 6 bases from V and 4 bases from J, leaving 6 bases between. CDR3 length: 11 amino acids. This CDR3 reads CASRIGETQYF. CDR3 nucleotides: TGTGCCAGCAGAATAGGAGAGACCCAGTACTTC.

This clonotype occurred a few times. The chain carries TRBV12-3 or TRBV12-4 and TRBJ2-1; 7 bases match TRBD1. After removal of 5 bases from V and 8 bases from J, the junction contained 18 bases not matched to a gene. This CDR3 is 17 amino acids long. The CDR3 DNA sequence: TGTGCCAGCAGTACATACAGGACAGGAAAGGGTAGCGATGAGCAGTTCTTC. Its translation is CASSTYRTGKGSDEQFF.